Sequencing of this T cell receptor beta chain was carried out in a study of OX40 agonist ivuxolimab in advanced cancers. The wider study: Therapy given before enrollment (anti-PD-1, anti-PD-L1 or anti-CTLA-4) was allowed, and approximately 40% had some. One patient with hepatocellular carcinoma and two with cutaneous melanoma, three in all, had partial responses. Overall study findings and caveats: People who partly responded at 0.1-3.0 mg/kg had some of the least clonal expansion seen.

Profiled with immunoSEQ multiplex PCR; TCRdb holds only in-frame clones, not every one. The sample holds 60,000 to 100,000 clones; just under 95% are singletons and the top ten take 11%. The V gene's germline CDR1 is SGDLS and CDR2 YYNGEE. The ends were cut back, 1 base at V and 1 base at J, with 5 bases in the middle. The CDR3 is 13 amino acids. As regards this clone: Its antigen is undetermined.

The source material was CD4+ or CD8+ T cells sorted from blood, sampled in a trial of the OX40 agonist ivuxolimab. The receptor was derived from an adult with an advanced solid tumor such as melanoma, head and neck, liver or kidney cancer. The rearrangement links TRBV9 to TRBJ1-2; D unresolved. DNA for the CDR3: TGTGCCAGCAGCGTATCCAGTAACTATGGCTACACCTTC. Translated, it gives CASSVSSNYGYTF.